The present T cell receptor (beta chain) was sequenced within a study of blood T cell repertoires in COVID-19. About the study: Acute and convalescent COVID-19 specimens originated in the United States, Italy and Spain.

In the original workflow: Nucleated cell number was recorded as an estimate derived from reference gene primer amplification. Profiled with immunoSEQ multiplex PCR; TCRdb holds only in-frame clones, not every one. The V and J calls and the clone size are those of that table, but D and trimming were determined from the DNA. The sample shows about 240,000 clones, 86% of them seen only once. CDR3 length: 17 residues. Germline-derived CDR1 and CDR2 are MNHNS and SASEGT. Trimming took off 3 bases at V and 2 bases at J, with 17 bases between the two ends. This TCR was recovered from an elderly man with acute or convalescent COVID-19. Material: peripheral blood. The J gene is TRBJ1-5, the V gene TRBV6-1, with a tentative D call TRBD1 (5 bases). CDR3 residues: CASSDKGVAPGNQPQHF. As DNA, the CDR3 is TGTGCCAGCAGTGATAAAGGGGTAGCTCCGGGCAATCAGCCCCAGCATTTT.